The 7 T cell receptor beta chains presented below share a single source sample, sequenced in a study of CD8+CD57+ T cells in acquired aplastic anemia. Genomic DNA, the template, was used for profiling of the TCR beta VDJ and CDR3. TCRdb used MiXCR to reprocess the reads, holding one entry per CDR3 protein. The table has about 180,000 distinct CDR3 sequences, approximately 48% seen once. CD8+CD57+ cell expansion, shown by flow cytometry, had occurred in the patients selected for sequencing. The sequenced sample was sorted CD4+, CD8+, or CD8+CD57+ T cells (not recorded which) from PBMCs. The receptors shown here come from a human donor with aplastic anemia.

The chain links TRBV2 to TRBJ2-7; 9 bases align to TRBD1. This CDR3 contains 14 residues. Trimming removed 6 bases from V and 5 bases from J; junction bases left unmatched: 8. Germline V gives CDR1 SNHLY, CDR2 FYNNEI. CDR3 loop: CASRGTGTTHEQYF. The DNA for the CDR3 is TGTGCCAGCAGGGGGACAGGGACCACCCACGAGCAGTACTTC.

This clonotype showed up just a few times. This clone may be a read error of a much larger clone one base away. The J gene is TRBJ2-4, the V gene TRBV2; D is ambiguous. Looked up from germline, CDR1 is SNHLY and CDR2 is FYNNEI. The CDR3 runs to 14 residues. CDR3 nucleotides: TGTGCCAGCCGGCGTAGCATAGCCGAAAACATTCAGTACTTC. Protein: CASRRSIAENIQYF.

At least ten counts were recorded for this clonotype. V gene TRBV24-1 combines with J gene TRBJ2-1; tentative D call: TRBD2 (6 bases). The length of the CDR3 is 16 residues. Germline assignment: CDR1 KGHDR and CDR2 SFDVKD. V was trimmed by 5 bases and J by 4 bases, leaving 17 bases between them. The CDR3 is CATSGGDLEEYNEQFF. DNA for the CDR3: TGTGCCACCAGTGGGGGGGATTTGGAAGAATACAATGAGCAGTTCTTC.

In this sample, this clonotype turned up a few times. Since a much larger clone is just one base distant, this may be a read error. The V and J genes are TRBV19 and TRBJ1-1; D is uncertain. The CDR3 is 13 residues long. Germline lookup yields CDR1 LNHDA and CDR2 SQIVND (reference sequence). V was cut by 3 bases and J by 9 bases, with 14 bases left in between. The CDR3 spells CASSIRGEAKAFF. In nucleotides, the CDR3 is TGTGCCAGTAGTATCCGGGGTGAGGCTAAAGCTTTCTTT.

This clonotype was seen repeatedly, ten times or more. The chain combines TRBV9 with TRBJ1-2, with 9 nucleotides matching TRBD1. The germline gives CDR1 SGDLS, CDR2 YYNGEE. The CDR3 has 15 amino acids. V shed 3 bases, J shed 4 bases, and the junction held 7 bases outside the gene matches. CDR3 in amino acids: CASSATGGASYGYTF. CDR3 nucleotide sequence: TGTGCCAGCAGCGCAACAGGGGGCGCAAGCTATGGCTACACCTTC.

This clonotype was observed at least ten times. V gene TRBV10-3 combines with J gene TRBJ1-3, with D hard to call. V was shortened by 0 bases and J by 8 bases, with 11 bases between the two germline ends. The CDR3 is made up of 14 amino acids. Germline-derived CDR1 and CDR2 are ENHRY and SYGVKD. CDR3 region: CAISESPIRDTIYF. As DNA, the CDR3 is TGTGCCATCAGTGAGTCTCCCATTCGGGACACCATATATTTT.

Ten or more counts support this clonotype. The chain uses TRBV20-1 and TRBJ2-3; maybe TRBD1 (6 bases). The CDR3 runs 12 residues. Germline CDR1 reads DFQATT; CDR2 reads SNEGSKA (reference sequence). The ends were cut back, 6 bases at V and 2 bases at J, with 9 bases in the middle. The CDR3: CSAGGNTDTQYF. In DNA, the CDR3 is TGCAGTGCAGGGGGAAACACAGATACGCAGTATTTT.